The rows below give T cell receptor beta chains drawn from one sample of a study of T cell responses to AZD1222 COVID-19 vaccine. The assay was immunoSEQ multiplex PCR, and TCRdb's table has in-frame clones only and misses some. This table has about 75,000 clones, roughly 87% appearing once. The sample in question was peripheral blood, obtained 28 days after the second AZD1222 dose. The receptor source for this set is an adult who received the AZD1222 COVID-19 vaccine. The CDR3 runs from the conserved cysteine through the conserved F or W. The D gene is left open where the match is weak. Some rows have no size entry. The others give once, few or many, or a class for an expanded clone.

J	V	D	size	DNA	CDR3
TRBJ2-3	TRBV19	-	-	TGTGCCAGTAGAAGATATCCCACAGATACGCAGTATTTT	CASRRYPTDTQYF
TRBJ2-3	TRBV5-6	-	-	TGTGCCAGCAGCTTGGGGACACAGGCCGACCGGTATTTT	CASSLGTQADRYF
TRBJ1-2	TRBV7-9	TRBD1	-	TGTGCCAGCAGCTTCGGGACAGAGATTAACTATGGCTACACCTTC	CASSFGTEINYGYTF
TRBJ1-2	TRBV19	-	-	TGTGCCAGTAGTCCTAAGAAGTTGGGTGGCTACACCTTC	CASSPKKLGGYTF
TRBJ1-3	TRBV12-5	TRBD1	-	TGTGCTAGTGGTTTGGTCGGGGACAGGCCGTACTCAGCTGGAAACACCATATATTTT	CASGLVGDRPYSAGNTIYF
TRBJ2-3	TRBV7-2	-	-	TGTGCCAGCAGCTTAGTAAGGGGCACAGATACGCAGTATTTT	CASSLVRGTDTQYF
TRBJ1-5	TRBV19	-	once	TGTGCCAGTAGTATAGCAGGGAGACAGGTAAATCAGCCCCAGCATTTT	CASSIAGRQVNQPQHF
TRBJ2-7	TRBV18	-	-	TGTGCCAGCTCACCACCTGTTGCGGGGAACTACGAGCAGTACTTC	CASSPPVAGNYEQYF
TRBJ2-1	TRBV21-1	-	-	TGTGCCAGCAGCAAAGGGGCAAGGTACAATGAGCAGTTCTTC	CASSKGARYNEQFF
TRBJ1-2	TRBV3-1/TRBV3-2	-	-	TGTGCCAGCAGCCAAGCTTTGGGGGTCGGAATAAACTATGGCTACACCTTC	CASSQALGVGINYGYTF
TRBJ2-7	TRBV19	TRBD1	-	TGTGCCAGTACAGGACAGGGCGCCGGCGAGCAGTACTTC	CASTGQGAGEQYF
TRBJ1-4	TRBV19	TRBD1	-	TGTGCCAGTACCTCCAGGGACAGGGGCGTCGGTCGGGAAAAACTGTTTTTT	CASTSRDRGVGREKLFF
TRBJ1-3	TRBV3-1/TRBV3-2	-	-	TGTGCCAGCAGCGACATGGGTTTTTCTGGAAACACCATATATTTT	CASSDMGFSGNTIYF
TRBJ1-4	TRBV19	-	once	TGTGCCAGCGCAAATCGGGAGGAAAGTGAAAAACTGTTTTTT	CASANREESEKLFF
TRBJ2-5	TRBV4-1	-	-	TGCGCCAGCAGCCAATGGGAGGTAGCAGAGACCCAGTACTTC	CASSQWEVAETQYF
TRBJ1-1	TRBV11-3	-	-	TGTGCCAGCAGCTTAGTACCGAACACTGAAGCTTTCTTT	CASSLVPNTEAFF
TRBJ2-2	TRBV6-4	-	few	TGTGCCAGCAGTGAAGGGGACACCGGGGAGCTGTTTTTT	CASSEGDTGELFF
TRBJ1-2	TRBV30	TRBD1	few	TGTGCCTGGACAGGGGGCAACTATGGCTACACCTTC	CAWTGGNYGYTF
TRBJ1-1	TRBV6-6	-	-	TGTGCCAGCAGTTACTCGAGTTTACAGCTGGCTTTCTTT	CASSYSSLQLAFF
TRBJ1-1	TRBV7-6	TRBD1	-	TGTGCCAGCAGCTTAAGAGGGACAGACGAAGCTTTCTTT	CASSLRGTDEAFF
TRBJ1-2	TRBV5-4	TRBD1	-	TGTGCCAGCAGCCCGCAGGGGGAGGGCTACACCTTC	CASSPQGEGYTF
TRBJ2-2	TRBV12-3/TRBV12-4	-	-	TGTGCCAGCAGCCAAGCGACAACCGGGGAGCTGTTTTTT	CASSQATTGELFF
TRBJ1-2	TRBV5-4	TRBD1	-	TGTGCCAGCAGCTTACCGGAGACAGGGGAATATGGCTACACCTTC	CASSLPETGEYGYTF